These T cell receptor beta chains were read from a single sample in a study of T cell repertoires in cytomegalovirus infection. TCRdb analysed the reads with MiXCR anew, one entry per CDR3 protein. There are about 190,000 distinct CDR3 sequences in the sample; roughly 9.8% occur only once, and approximately 4.2% lies in the top ten. Sample: PBMCs. All receptors derive from a human donor in good health (CMV status not recorded). Some clones in this sample may be carry-over from other donors' samples. CDR3s include the opening cysteine and the closing phenylalanine or tryptophan. D genes are given only for firm matches. A row's size may be missing; if present it is once, few, many or a size class.

V gene: TRBV12-3/TRBV12-4; J gene: TRBJ2-7; clone size: few; D gene: -; CDR3 protein: CASSLGRLPSYEQYF; CDR3 DNA: TGTGCCAGCAGTTTAGGAAGACTGCCCTCCTACGAGCAGTACTTC
V gene: TRBV20-1; J gene: TRBJ2-5; clone size: -; D gene: TRBD1; CDR3 protein: CSARLYRGQETQYF; CDR3 DNA: TGCAGTGCTAGATTGTACAGGGGCCAAGAGACCCAGTACTTC
V gene: TRBV11-2; J gene: TRBJ2-2; clone size: many; D gene: TRBD2; CDR3 protein: CASSSRRLAGITGELFF; CDR3 DNA: TGTGCCAGCAGCTCCAGAAGGCTAGCGGGAATCACCGGGGAGCTGTTTTTT
V gene: TRBV7-2; J gene: TRBJ1-1; clone size: many; D gene: -; CDR3 protein: CASSLDSPDTTTEAFF; CDR3 DNA: TGTGCCAGCAGCTTAGACAGCCCGGACACGACCACTGAAGCTTTCTTT
V gene: TRBV2; J gene: TRBJ2-3; clone size: -; D gene: TRBD2; CDR3 protein: CASSPGTSGRLDTQYF; CDR3 DNA: TGTGCCAGCAGCCCTGGGACTAGCGGGAGGCTAGATACGCAGTATTTT
V gene: TRBV7-9; J gene: TRBJ2-5; clone size: many; D gene: -; CDR3 protein: CASSSRWGRETQYF; CDR3 DNA: TGTGCCAGCAGCTCAAGATGGGGCCGAGAGACCCAGTACTTC
V gene: TRBV19; J gene: TRBJ1-1; clone size: few; D gene: -; CDR3 protein: CASSISVGAPGTEAFF; CDR3 DNA: TGTGCCAGTAGTATCTCCGTCGGGGCGCCCGGCACTGAAGCTTTCTTT
V gene: TRBV6-5; J gene: TRBJ2-3; clone size: -; D gene: -; CDR3 protein: CASSYSSAYTDTQYF; CDR3 DNA: TGTGCCAGCAGTTACTCGTCAGCCTACACAGATACGCAGTATTTT
V gene: TRBV11-2; J gene: TRBJ2-2; clone size: few; D gene: -; CDR3 protein: CASSSSLEPGELFF; CDR3 DNA: TGTGCCAGCAGCTCATCTCTTGAGCCCGGGGAGCTGTTTTTT
V gene: TRBV20-1; J gene: TRBJ2-3; clone size: -; D gene: TRBD2; CDR3 protein: CSARPGGGTDTQYF; CDR3 DNA: TGCAGTGCTAGACCGGGGGGGGGCACAGATACGCAGTATTTT
V gene: TRBV7-6; J gene: TRBJ2-7; clone size: many; D gene: TRBD2; CDR3 protein: CASSLVAGEIYEQYF; CDR3 DNA: TGTGCCAGCAGCTTAGTGGCGGGAGAAATATACGAGCAGTACTTC
V gene: TRBV7-2; J gene: TRBJ2-2; clone size: many; D gene: TRBD2; CDR3 protein: CASRRGGGNTGELFF; CDR3 DNA: TGTGCCAGCAGACGCGGGGGAGGCAACACCGGGGAGCTGTTTTTT
V gene: TRBV2; J gene: TRBJ1-6; clone size: few; D gene: TRBD1; CDR3 protein: CASGWDSYNSPLHF; CDR3 DNA: TGTGCCAGCGGCTGGGACAGTTATAATTCACCCCTCCACTTT
V gene: TRBV6-2/TRBV6-3; J gene: TRBJ2-3; clone size: few; D gene: TRBD2; CDR3 protein: CASSPAGASTDTQYF; CDR3 DNA: TGTGCCAGCAGTCCGGCGGGAGCGTCCACAGATACGCAGTATTTT
V gene: TRBV19; J gene: TRBJ1-1; clone size: many; D gene: TRBD1; CDR3 protein: CASSMGQGKAFF; CDR3 DNA: TGTGCCAGTAGTATGGGACAGGGAAAAGCTTTCTTT
V gene: TRBV12-3/TRBV12-4; J gene: TRBJ1-4; clone size: few; D gene: TRBD1; CDR3 protein: CASSLEDRDEEKLFF; CDR3 DNA: TGTGCCAGCAGTTTAGAGGACAGGGATGAGGAAAAACTGTTTTTT
V gene: TRBV28; J gene: TRBJ1-3; clone size: many; D gene: -; CDR3 protein: CASSLGPGNTIYF; CDR3 DNA: TGTGCCAGCAGCCTGGGACCTGGAAACACCATATATTTT
V gene: TRBV19; J gene: TRBJ2-5; clone size: many; D gene: TRBD2; CDR3 protein: CASSTTSGSGETQYF; CDR3 DNA: TGTGCCAGTAGTACAACTAGCGGGAGCGGTGAGACCCAGTACTTC